The 8 T cell receptor beta chains below were found in one sample sequenced in a study of identical twins. TCRdb re-derived calls from the 5' RACE reads in MiXCR, one entry per CDR3 protein. The profile shows around 370,000 distinct CDR3 sequences, 8.5% to 10% of them singletons. The source material was naive T cells sorted from blood. All receptors derive from a woman aged 45-65 years in good health.

This clonotype was picked up many times. The genes are TRBV6-6 and TRBJ2-7, with 7 bases aligning to TRBD1. The junction had 4 bases not matched to a gene; V was cut back by 5 bases and J by 3 bases. The germline V gene encodes CDR1 MNHNY and CDR2 SVGAGI (reference sequence). The CDR3 extends over 13 amino acids. This CDR3 is CASSNRDSYEQYF. CDR3 nucleotide sequence: TGTGCCAGCAGTAACCGGGACAGCTACGAGCAGTACTTC.

This clonotype was seen a few times. V is TRBV7-6 and J is TRBJ2-2; D may correspond to TRBD1 or TRBD2 (5 bases each). CDR1 is SGHVS and CDR2 is FNYEAQ in the germline V gene. The V gene lost 8 bases and the J gene lost 5 bases, with 21 bases spanning the gap. The CDR3 is made up of 16 amino acids. CDR3 amino acids: CASWGGDPRFTGELFF. The CDR3 nucleotides read TGTGCCAGCTGGGGTGGGGACCCCAGATTTACCGGGGAGCTGTTTTTT.

This clonotype showed up many times. V gene TRBV29-1 combines with J gene TRBJ2-7; the D gene is possibly TRBD1 (6 bases). Trimming removed 5 bases at V and 2 bases at J, with 13 bases between. This CDR3 region has 13 residues. Germline V gene data show CDR1 as SQVTM and CDR2 as ANQGSEA. CDR3 residues: CSVLFRGTYEQYF. CDR3 DNA: TGCAGCGTTCTTTTCAGGGGCACCTACGAGCAGTACTTC.

This clonotype was counted only a few times. The chain is built from TRBV9 and TRBJ2-2; 7 positions match TRBD2. The V gene's germline CDR1 is SGDLS and CDR2 YYNGEE. Germline trimming cut 5 bases from V and 4 bases from J; bases unmatched to any gene: 8. The CDR3 extends over 15 amino acids. In nucleotides, the CDR3 is TGTGCCAGCAGAAGTACAGCGGGATTCACCGGGGAGCTGTTTTTT. Translated: CASRSTAGFTGELFF.

The J gene is TRBJ2-4, the V gene TRBV11-2; unclear D gene. The V end was cut by 1 base, the J end by 7 bases, with 8 bases between. Germline V gene sequence: CDR1 SGHAT, CDR2 FQNNGV. This CDR3 contains 13 residues. The CDR3 loop reads CASSLVIGNIQYF. The CDR3 DNA follows: TGTGCCAGCAGCTTAGTGATAGGGAACATTCAGTACTTC.

This clonotype was counted a few times. The V and J genes are TRBV9 and TRBJ2-1; no firm D call. This CDR3 comprises 11 residues. The V gene's germline CDR1 is SGDLS and CDR2 YYNGEE. Trimming removed 3 bases from V and 9 bases from J, with 7 bases in between. The CDR3 here is CASSDPGEQFF. CDR3 sequence (DNA): TGTGCCAGCAGCGATCCGGGTGAGCAGTTCTTC.

This clonotype was recorded at least ten times. The V and J genes are TRBV21-1 and TRBJ2-3; no DNA check was done on the table's D call, TRBD2. TRBV21-1 is a known pseudogene. CDR3 length: 18 residues. CDR3 loop: CASKSKEDLERGRDTQYF. The CDR3 DNA sequence: TGTGCCAGCAAGAGTAAGGAAGATTTAGAGCGGGGGAGAGATACGCAGTATTTT.

This clonotype was observed a few times. The rearrangement joins TRBV3-1 to TRBJ2-1, with TRBD2 matching over 14 bases. Losses at the gene ends were 3 bases for V and 1 base for J; bases not matched to a gene: 5. The V gene's germline CDR1 is LGHDT and CDR2 YNNKEL (reference sequence). This CDR3 is 18 amino acids long. The CDR3 protein is CASSQEWTSGGSYNEQFF. For the CDR3, the DNA is TGTGCCAGCAGCCAGGAATGGACTAGCGGGGGGTCCTACAATGAGCAGTTCTTC.